This T cell receptor beta chain was obtained from a study of T cell repertoires in cytomegalovirus infection. Study information: HLA-C-restricted CMV epitopes, recently identified, and well-studied HLA-B-restricted ones were used by the study. Findings of the study overall: Accumulated public TCR beta family frequency recognized individuals carrying CMV together with the relevant HLA.

A word on this clonotype: What it recognizes is unknown.

MiXCR, run by TCRdb on the reads, gives a single entry per CDR3 protein. The sample consists of 150,000 or so distinct CDR3 sequences, about a fifth of them appearing once. V lost 3 bases, J lost 2 bases, and 12 bases lay in between. Germline CDR1 and CDR2: SGDLS and YYNGEE. The CDR3 runs to 15 residues. The source of this sequence is a human donor in good health (CMV status not recorded). Some clones in this sample may be carry-over from other donors' samples. Sequenced material: CD8+ T cells from cultured PBMCs, taken from culture after CMV antigen stimulation. The gene calls are TRBV9 and TRBJ2-1; tentatively, D is TRBD2 (7 bases). CDR3 DNA sequence: TGTGCCAGCAGCGAAGAGGGGGGGCCCTACAATGAGCAGTTCTTC. It encodes CASSEEGGPYNEQFF.